The rows below give T cell receptor beta chains drawn from one sample of a study of beta chain features in type 1 diabetes. Generated by immunoSEQ multiplex PCR, the TCRdb table keeps only in-frame clones and is missing some. Of 900,000 or so clones listed, 17% are singletons. The sequenced sample was naive CD4+ T cells from blood. The receptors were sampled from a woman aged 18 to 35 in good health. The CDR3 runs from the conserved cysteine through the conserved F or W. The D gene is left open where the match is weak. Some rows have no size entry. The others give once, few or many, or a class for an expanded clone.

J gene: TRBJ2-7
clone size: -
V gene: TRBV7-8
D gene: -
CDR3 protein: CASGGQLNYEQYF
CDR3 DNA: TGTGCCAGCGGTGGACAGCTAAACTACGAGCAGTACTTC

J gene: TRBJ2-5
clone size: few
V gene: TRBV2
D gene: -
CDR3 protein: CASRSGETQYF
CDR3 DNA: TGTGCCAGCAGATCCGGAGAGACCCAGTACTTC

J gene: TRBJ1-2
clone size: -
V gene: TRBV14
D gene: TRBD1
CDR3 protein: CASSQDRMAGTGERIYGYTF
CDR3 DNA: TGTGCCAGCAGCCAAGATCGGATGGCCGGGACAGGGGAACGGATCTATGGCTACACCTTC

J gene: TRBJ2-1
clone size: few
V gene: TRBV14
D gene: TRBD2
CDR3 protein: CASSAGLAGVTSYNEQFF
CDR3 DNA: TGTGCCAGCAGCGCAGGACTAGCGGGAGTAACCTCCTACAATGAGCAGTTCTTC

J gene: TRBJ2-7
clone size: few
V gene: TRBV20-1
D gene: -
CDR3 protein: CSATGGYEQYF
CDR3 DNA: TGCAGTGCTACTGGGGGGTACGAGCAGTACTTC

J gene: TRBJ1-5
clone size: -
V gene: TRBV27
D gene: TRBD1
CDR3 protein: CASSFGQGVQPQHF
CDR3 DNA: TGTGCCAGCAGTTTTGGACAGGGGGTTCAGCCCCAGCATTTT

J gene: TRBJ2-7
clone size: few
V gene: TRBV7-9
D gene: -
CDR3 protein: CASSIAGTRSYEQYF
CDR3 DNA: TGTGCCAGCAGCATTGCCGGGACACGTTCCTACGAGCAGTACTTC

J gene: TRBJ2-7
clone size: few
V gene: TRBV28
D gene: -
CDR3 protein: CASSLMGYEQYF
CDR3 DNA: TGTGCCAGCAGTTTAATGGGCTACGAGCAGTACTTC

J gene: TRBJ2-3
clone size: few
V gene: TRBV2
D gene: -
CDR3 protein: CASSENSLRTDTQYF
CDR3 DNA: TGTGCCAGCAGTGAAAACAGTCTCCGCACAGATACGCAGTATTTT

J gene: TRBJ2-6
clone size: -
V gene: TRBV27
D gene: -
CDR3 protein: CASSSYSGANVLTF
CDR3 DNA: TGTGCCAGCAGTTCCTACTCTGGGGCCAACGTCCTGACTTTC

J gene: TRBJ1-1
clone size: few
V gene: TRBV19
D gene: TRBD1
CDR3 protein: CASKAGGQQDSEAFF
CDR3 DNA: TGTGCCAGTAAGGCCGGGGGACAGCAGGATTCTGAAGCTTTCTTT

J gene: TRBJ2-3
clone size: -
V gene: TRBV6-5
D gene: -
CDR3 protein: CASSYSGAGADTQYF
CDR3 DNA: TGTGCCAGCAGTTACTCGGGGGCAGGGGCAGATACGCAGTATTTT

J gene: TRBJ2-2
clone size: -
V gene: TRBV7-9
D gene: -
CDR3 protein: CASSLARSQNTGELFF
CDR3 DNA: TGTGCCAGCAGCTTAGCGAGGAGCCAGAACACCGGGGAGCTGTTTTTT

J gene: TRBJ2-5
clone size: -
V gene: TRBV7-3
D gene: -
CDR3 protein: CASSLGGVGETQYF
CDR3 DNA: TGTGCCAGCAGCTTAGGAGGAGTTGGGGAGACCCAGTACTTC

J gene: TRBJ2-7
clone size: few
V gene: TRBV7-2
D gene: -
CDR3 protein: CASSLSDGYEQYF
CDR3 DNA: TGTGCCAGCAGCTTAAGTGACGGGTACGAGCAGTACTTC

J gene: TRBJ1-2
clone size: -
V gene: TRBV27
D gene: TRBD1
CDR3 protein: CASSLTPPTGTGGGYGYTF
CDR3 DNA: TGTGCCAGCAGTTTAACGCCCCCCACCGGGACAGGGGGCGGCTATGGCTACACCTTC

J gene: TRBJ2-5
clone size: -
V gene: TRBV4-2
D gene: -
CDR3 protein: CASSPVERGAGETQYF
CDR3 DNA: TGTGCCAGCAGCCCAGTCGAACGGGGGGCTGGCGAGACCCAGTACTTC

J gene: TRBJ1-5
clone size: -
V gene: TRBV4-2
D gene: -
CDR3 protein: CASSQDLTIVNQPQHF
CDR3 DNA: TGTGCCAGCAGCCAAGATCTAACCATAGTTAATCAGCCCCAGCATTTT

J gene: TRBJ2-7
clone size: -
V gene: TRBV7-8
D gene: TRBD1
CDR3 protein: CASSLETGFPSYEQYF
CDR3 DNA: TGTGCCAGCAGCTTGGAGACAGGGTTTCCCTCCTACGAGCAGTACTTC

J gene: TRBJ2-5
clone size: -
V gene: TRBV28
D gene: -
CDR3 protein: CASSLRSPETQYF
CDR3 DNA: TGTGCCAGCAGTTTAAGGTCCCCAGAGACCCAGTACTTC

J gene: TRBJ1-4
clone size: few
V gene: TRBV15
D gene: -
CDR3 protein: CATSNVRPRHEKLFF
CDR3 DNA: TGTGCCACCAGCAACGTACGGCCCAGGCATGAAAAACTGTTTTTT

J gene: TRBJ2-5
clone size: few
V gene: TRBV27
D gene: -
CDR3 protein: CASRYYQETQYF
CDR3 DNA: TGTGCCAGCAGGTATTACCAAGAGACCCAGTACTTC

J gene: TRBJ1-4
clone size: -
V gene: TRBV18
D gene: -
CDR3 protein: CASSPNRDEKLFF
CDR3 DNA: TGTGCCAGCTCACCAAATCGAGATGAAAAACTGTTTTTT

J gene: TRBJ2-2
clone size: few
V gene: TRBV4-1
D gene: TRBD1
CDR3 protein: CASSPPGQRVTGELFF
CDR3 DNA: TGCGCCAGCAGCCCTCCGGGACAGAGAGTTACCGGGGAGCTGTTTTTT

J gene: TRBJ2-3
clone size: -
V gene: TRBV27
D gene: -
CDR3 protein: CASSFQGLVDTQYF
CDR3 DNA: TGTGCCAGCAGTTTTCAGGGCCTAGTAGATACGCAGTATTTT

J gene: TRBJ1-2
clone size: -
V gene: TRBV6-5
D gene: TRBD1
CDR3 protein: CASGQGYGYTF
CDR3 DNA: TGTGCCAGCGGACAGGGCTATGGCTACACCTTC

J gene: TRBJ1-5
clone size: -
V gene: TRBV5-6
D gene: TRBD1
CDR3 protein: CASSFGQGNQPQHF
CDR3 DNA: TGTGCCAGCAGCTTCGGACAGGGCAATCAGCCCCAGCATTTT

J gene: TRBJ2-6
clone size: few
V gene: TRBV2
D gene: -
CDR3 protein: CASSPRGSGANVLTF
CDR3 DNA: TGTGCCAGCAGTCCGAGGGGGAGCGGGGCCAACGTCCTGACTTTC

J gene: TRBJ2-7
clone size: -
V gene: TRBV28
D gene: -
CDR3 protein: CASTSKYYEQYF
CDR3 DNA: TGTGCCAGCACCAGCAAATACTACGAGCAGTACTTC